This entry lists 26 T cell receptor beta chains sequenced from one sample in a study of T-cell reconstitution after alpha-beta-depleted transplantation in children. The authors prepared the TCRbeta library with unique molecular identifiers. MiXCR, applied by TCRdb to the PCR reads, yields one record per CDR3 protein. Here the sample spans 300,000 to 400,000 distinct CDR3 sequences, about 17% being singletons. Source: PBMCs, mostly from graft donor cells, taken 360 days after TCRalphabeta/CD19-depleted stem cell transplant. The receptor source for this set is a male patient aged 2 to 10 who had a stem cell transplant for acute lymphoblastic leukemia, so the T cells may come from the graft donor.

In its sample, this clonotype was seen a few times. The chain links TRBV5-6 to TRBJ1-6; D is undetermined. The length of the CDR3 is 16 residues. Deletions cut 5 bases from V and 0 bases from J, with 12 bases between. Per the germline V gene, CDR1 is SGHDT and CDR2 is YYEEEE. CDR3 in amino acids: CASRRFFSSYNSPLHF. CDR3 nucleotide sequence: TGTGCCAGCAGGCGTTTTTTTAGCTCCTATAATTCACCCCTCCACTTT.

In its sample, this clonotype was seen many times. This sequence joins TRBV5-5 and TRBJ2-2; D unresolved. CDR3 length equals 14 residues. The germline V and J ends were trimmed by 1 base and 6 bases, with 10 bases remaining between them. The germline V gene encodes CDR1 SGHKS and CDR2 YYEKEE (reference sequence). CDR3 coding DNA: TGTGCCAGCAGCTTGACCTCATCTGCCGGGGAGCTGTTTTTT. Residues: CASSLTSSAGELFF. The full variable domain, with the rest looked up from reference TRBV5-5 and TRBJ2-2, is DAGVTQSPTHLIKTRGQQVTLRCSPISGHKSVSWYQQVLGQGPQFIFQYYEKEERGRGNFPDRFSARQFPNYSSELNVNALLLGDSALYLCASSLTSSAGELFFGEGSRLTVL.

This clonotype was recorded many times. The chain combines TRBV28 with TRBJ2-4; 7 bases fit TRBD2. V lost 3 bases to trimming and J lost 5 bases; unmatched junction nucleotides: 10. This CDR3 region has 16 residues. Germline V gene lookup returns CDR1 MDHEN and CDR2 SYDVKM. DNA of the CDR3: TGTGCCAGCAGTTTCCGTCCGCGGGGGAGCCAAAACATTCAGTACTTC. Translation gives CASSFRPRGSQNIQYF.

This chain links TRBV4-3 with TRBJ2-5; TRBD2 matches at 13 bases. V gave up 3 bases and J gave up 4 bases; unmatched junction bases: 2. The CDR3 consists of 15 residues. CDR1 is LGHNA and CDR2 is YSLEER in the germline V gene. CDR3 sequence: CASSHGLAGAETQYF. CDR3 DNA: TGCGCCAGCAGCCACGGACTAGCGGGAGCAGAGACCCAGTACTTC.

This clonotype was recorded at least ten times. The rearrangement links TRBV5-5 to TRBJ2-3; D is ambiguous. The CDR3 is 14 residues long. V lost 0 bases to trimming and J lost 6 bases, with 11 bases between them. Germline CDR1 SGHKS, CDR2 YYEKEE (reference sequence). The CDR3 DNA reads TGTGCCAGCAGCTTGGGGTATCACGGGGATACGCAGTATTTT. Its protein product is CASSLGYHGDTQYF.

This chain links TRBV7-6 with TRBJ2-2; tentative D call: TRBD2 (5 bases). Trimming shortened V by 0 bases and J by 7 bases, and 9 bases separated the two germline ends. CDR1 is SGHVS and CDR2 is FNYEAQ in the germline V gene. The CDR3 is 14 residues long. CDR3 in amino acids: CASSLAPSGGELFF. CDR3 coding DNA: TGTGCCAGCAGCTTAGCGCCCAGCGGCGGGGAGCTGTTTTTT.

The chain employs TRBV5-1 and TRBJ2-2; TRBD2 matches at 8 bases. V lost 1 base and J lost 4; bases outside the gene matches: 9. The CDR3 is made up of 17 amino acids. Germline CDR1 reads SGHRS; CDR2 reads YFSETQ. In DNA form, the CDR3 reads TGCGCCAGCAGCTTGACCACGGGGGGGAGTGGCACCGGGGAGCTGTTTTTT. It translates to CASSLTTGGSGTGELFF.

This rearrangement joins TRBV7-9 to TRBJ2-5; D is undetermined. V lost 2 bases, J lost 4 bases, and 5 bases lay in between. This CDR3 has 12 amino acids. Germline V gives CDR1 SEHNR, CDR2 FQNEAQ (reference sequence). The CDR3 region is CASSLHGETQYF. DNA of the CDR3: TGTGCCAGCAGCTTACATGGAGAGACCCAGTACTTC.

Only a few counts were recorded for this clonotype. This chain connects TRBV9 to TRBJ2-5; 10 bases are a match to TRBD2. Germline values: CDR1 SGDLS, CDR2 YYNGEE. This CDR3 comprises 16 residues. Trimming at V came to 3 bases and at J to 5 bases, leaving 10 bases not matched to a gene. CDR3 amino acids: CASSEGELAGLETQYF. Here the CDR3 DNA reads TGTGCCAGCAGCGAGGGGGAACTAGCGGGACTGGAGACCCAGTACTTC.

This clonotype was seen at least ten times. Germline and junction disagree at one end, which may indicate a read error. The rearrangement links TRBV4-3 to TRBJ1-4, with D possibly being TRBD1 (5 bases). Per germline, CDR1 LGHNA and CDR2 YSLEER. This CDR3 is built from 12 residues. The CDR3 DNA follows: TGCGCCAGCAGCCAAGCGTCGGGACCGAAGTATTTT. Its protein product is CASSQASGPKYF.

This chain links TRBV21-1 with TRBJ1-5; no DNA check was done on the table's D call, TRBD1. TRBV21-1 is designated a pseudogene. The CDR3 is made up of 17 amino acids. CDR3 region: CASSKSAGRDGNQPQHF. As DNA, the CDR3 is TGTGCCAGCAGCAAATCGGCGGGGCGCGACGGCAATCAGCCCCAGCATTTT.

There are many counts of this clonotype. The gene calls are TRBV10-3 and TRBJ2-7; no firm D call. The V gene lost 3 bases and the J gene lost 6 bases, with 6 bases spanning the gap. In germline, CDR1 is ENHRY, CDR2 SYGVKD. The CDR3 runs to 11 residues. CDR3 protein: CAISDISEQYF. In DNA form, the CDR3 reads TGTGCCATCAGTGACATATCCGAGCAGTACTTC.

This clonotype has only a few counts. The V and J genes are TRBV20-1 and TRBJ2-1; D remains unclear. This CDR3 region has 12 residues. Trimming removed 6 bases at V and 3 bases at J, with 9 bases between. Germline CDR1 is DFQATT and CDR2 is SNEGSKA (reference sequence). The CDR3 coding sequence is TGCAGTGCACACGGCCTCTACAATGAGCAGTTCTTC. It translates to CSAHGLYNEQFF.

In this sample, this clonotype turned up a few times. The chain has TRBV6-2 or TRBV6-3 and TRBJ2-1; D is perhaps TRBD1 or TRBD2 (5 bases each). Per germline, CDR1 MNHEY and CDR2 SVGEGT. The V and J ends lost 5 bases and 0 bases respectively, with 11 bases between them. This CDR3 comprises 15 residues. DNA of the CDR3: TGTGCCAGCAGTCCAGGGACCCACTCCTACAATGAGCAGTTCTTC. Translated: CASSPGTHSYNEQFF.

The V call is TRBV5-1, the J call TRBJ2-3; either TRBD1 or TRBD2 may fit D (5 bases each). Germline V gene sequence: CDR1 SGHRS, CDR2 YFSETQ. V was pared by 0 bases and J by 4 bases, with 21 bases between. This CDR3 region has 18 residues. The CDR3 nucleotides read TGCGCCAGCAGCTTGGTATTTCGGGACGGGGCCCCCGCAGATACGCAGTATTTT. Translation: CASSLVFRDGAPADTQYF.

The V call is TRBV2, the J call TRBJ2-7; 11 positions agree with TRBD2. Germline trimming cut 2 bases from V and 3 bases from J; bases unmatched to any gene: 6. The CDR3 has 16 residues. Germline V gene data show CDR1 as SNHLY and CDR2 as FYNNEI. The CDR3 spells CASSERWLAGGYEQYF. The CDR3 DNA sequence: TGTGCCAGCAGTGAAAGGTGGCTAGCGGGAGGCTACGAGCAGTACTTC.

This clonotype was seen repeatedly, ten times or more. The genes are TRBV28 and TRBJ2-7; TRBD1 aligns across 9 bases. Germline trimming cut 4 bases from V and 7 bases from J; bases unmatched to any gene: 8. Germline V gives CDR1 MDHEN, CDR2 SYDVKM. The length of the CDR3 is 14 residues. The CDR3 nucleotides are TGTGCCAGCAGTTCACCGGGACAGGGTCGTGAGCAGTACTTC. Protein sequence: CASSSPGQGREQYF.

In its sample, this clonotype was seen a few times. The chain is built from TRBV20-1 and TRBJ1-1; perhaps TRBD1 as D (6 bases). CDR3 length: 14 amino acids. Trimming took 0 bases from V and 0 from J, leaving 8 bases between them. The germline CDR1 and CDR2 sequences are DFQATT and SNEGSKA (reference sequence). The CDR3 is CSARDRGLNTEAFF. CDR3 sequence (DNA): TGCAGTGCTAGAGACAGGGGCCTGAACACTGAAGCTTTCTTT.

This rearrangement joins TRBV4-3 to TRBJ1-2; D unclear. The CDR3 sequence is 13 residues long. Looked up from germline, CDR1 is LGHNA and CDR2 is YSLEER. V lost 0 bases and J 7 bases, leaving 9 bases between the germline ends. CDR3 sequence: CASSQELWGGYTF. CDR3 bases: TGCGCCAGCAGCCAAGAACTGTGGGGTGGCTACACCTTC.

This clonotype was observed many times. The chain carries TRBV5-5 and TRBJ2-3; D ambiguous. This CDR3 has 14 amino acids. Trimming left V 0 bases short and J 4 bases short, with 9 bases between. CDR1 is SGHKS, CDR2 YYEKEE, per germline (reference sequence). CDR3 amino acids: CASSLEWGADTQYF. CDR3 coding DNA: TGTGCCAGCAGCTTGGAGTGGGGTGCAGATACGCAGTATTTT.

This clonotype came up a few times. This chain joins TRBV29-1 and TRBJ2-2; the D is unclear. Trimming pared 3 bases from V and 1 base from J, leaving 3 bases between. CDR3 length equals 12 residues. The germline gives CDR1 SQVTM, CDR2 ANQGSEA. The CDR3 reads CSVDRNTGELFF. The CDR3 coding sequence is TGCAGCGTTGATCGGAACACCGGGGAGCTGTTTTTT.

This clonotype was seen repeatedly, ten times or more. J is TRBJ2-3 and V is TRBV27; no reliable D call. This CDR3 has 13 residues. V lost 6 bases to trimming and J lost 1 base, with 8 bases between them. Germline values: CDR1 MNHEY, CDR2 SMNVEV (reference sequence). In nucleotides, the CDR3 is TGTGCCAGCAGCTCCTCGGGCACAGATACGCAGTATTTT. Its translation: CASSSSGTDTQYF.

This clonotype has a handful of counts. This rearrangement joins TRBV4-2 to TRBJ2-5; 9 nucleotides align to TRBD1. The V segment lost 4 bases and the J segment 5 bases; nucleotides outside the gene matches: 8. The germline V gene encodes CDR1 LGHNA and CDR2 YNFKEQ. The CDR3 runs to 15 residues. CDR3 sequence reads: CASSPRQGEWETQYF. CDR3 coding DNA: TGTGCCAGCAGCCCTAGACAGGGGGAGTGGGAGACCCAGTACTTC.

A few counts support this clonotype. The gene calls are TRBV4-3 and TRBJ2-7; D may be TRBD1 (6 bases). The CDR3 length is 14 residues. The V end was cut by 0 bases, the J end by 3 bases, with 9 bases between. Germline CDR1 is LGHNA and CDR2 is YSLEER. The CDR3 loop reads CASSQDNRVYEQYF. Written as DNA, the CDR3 is TGCGCCAGCAGCCAAGATAACAGGGTCTACGAGCAGTACTTC.

This clonotype was found a few times. The chain couples TRBV7-2 to TRBJ2-2; D is possibly TRBD2 (6 bases). Per the germline V gene, CDR1 is SGHTA and CDR2 is FQGNSA. This CDR3 comprises 15 residues. Trimming took 1 base from V and 1 from J, leaving 7 bases between them. The CDR3 reads CASSLVGGNTGELFF. In DNA form, the CDR3 reads TGTGCCAGCAGCTTAGTCGGGGGGAACACCGGGGAGCTGTTTTTT.

This clonotype came up many times. This sequence joins TRBV2 and TRBJ2-1; D gene uncertain. The germline gives CDR1 SNHLY, CDR2 FYNNEI. The CDR3 runs to 10 residues. V lost 8 bases and J 7 bases, leaving 6 bases between the germline ends. Here the CDR3 DNA reads TGTGCCAGCTGGTTGAATGAGCAGTTCTTC. Its translation is CASWLNEQFF.